The source of this T cell receptor beta chain is a study of blood T cell repertoires in COVID-19. The CDR3 is 16 amino acids. J was trimmed by 0 bases and V by 7 bases; bases with no gene match: 5. Germline V lookup: CDR1 MDHEN, CDR2 SYDVKM. This clone was found once. The table came from immunoSEQ multiplex PCR; TCRdb's copy has only in-frame clones and leaves some out. The table shows approximately 260,000 clones, with approximately 79% occurring only once. This TCR was recovered from an elderly woman with active or convalescent COVID-19. Sequencing used peripheral blood. The genes are TRBV28 and TRBJ2-2; TRBD2 agrees at 10 bases. The CDR3 nucleotides are TGTGCCAGCAAACTAGCGGGGACCGCGAACACCGGGGAGCTGTTTTTT. Translating gives CASKLAGTANTGELFF.